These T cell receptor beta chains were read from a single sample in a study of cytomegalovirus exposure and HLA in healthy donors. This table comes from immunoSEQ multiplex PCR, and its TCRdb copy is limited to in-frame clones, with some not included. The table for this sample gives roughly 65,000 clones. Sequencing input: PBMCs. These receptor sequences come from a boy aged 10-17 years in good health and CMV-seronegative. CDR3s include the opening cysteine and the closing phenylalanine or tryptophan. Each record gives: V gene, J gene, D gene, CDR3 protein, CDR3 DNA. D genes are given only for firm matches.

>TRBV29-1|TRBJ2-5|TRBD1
CSVEDSGQGRIQEETQYF
TGCAGCGTTGAAGATAGCGGACAGGGGAGAATACAGGAAGAGACCCAGTACTTC
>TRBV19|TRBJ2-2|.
CASKPTQNTGELFF
TGTGCCAGCAAACCAACACAGAACACCGGGGAGCTGTTTTTT
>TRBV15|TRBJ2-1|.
CATSRDSRYNEQFF
TGTGCCACCAGCAGAGATTCGCGCTACAATGAGCAGTTCTTC
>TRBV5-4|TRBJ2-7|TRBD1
CASSLASQGSHEQYF
TGTGCCAGCAGTCTTGCCTCACAGGGGAGCCACGAGCAGTACTTC
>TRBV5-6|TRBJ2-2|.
CASSLAHVNTGELFF
TGTGCCAGCAGCTTGGCACATGTGAACACCGGGGAGCTGTTTTTT
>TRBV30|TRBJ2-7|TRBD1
CAWSPGQVYEQYF
TGTGCCTGGAGTCCGGGACAGGTCTACGAGCAGTACTTC
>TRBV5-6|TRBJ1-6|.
CASSLNRVYNSPLHF
TGTGCCAGCAGCCTAAACAGGGTGTATAATTCACCCCTCCACTTT
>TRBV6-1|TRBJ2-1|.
CASDWNYSYNEQFF
TGTGCCAGCGACTGGAACTACTCCTACAATGAGCAGTTCTTC
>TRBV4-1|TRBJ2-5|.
CASSQVWTAQETQYF
TGCGCCAGCAGCCAAGTCTGGACAGCGCAAGAGACCCAGTACTTC
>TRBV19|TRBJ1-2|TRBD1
CASSTQSTGMYGYTF
TGTGCCAGTAGTACCCAATCGACAGGGATGTATGGCTACACCTTC
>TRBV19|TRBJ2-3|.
CASKNSNTDTQYF
TGTGCCAGCAAGAACTCAAACACAGATACGCAGTATTTT
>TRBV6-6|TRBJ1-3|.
CASSTDGGDTIYF
TGTGCCAGCAGTACCGACGGGGGGGACACCATATATTTT
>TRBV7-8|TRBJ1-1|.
CASSLVVRQATRPEAFF
TGTGCCAGCAGCTTAGTAGTACGACAGGCTACGAGGCCTGAAGCTTTCTTT
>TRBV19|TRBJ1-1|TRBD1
CASLYRGRDTEAFF
TGTGCCAGTCTCTACAGGGGACGGGACACTGAAGCTTTCTTT
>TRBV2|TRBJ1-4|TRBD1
CASSELQGAPGKLFF
TGTGCCAGCAGTGAACTCCAGGGGGCGCCTGGAAAACTGTTTTTT
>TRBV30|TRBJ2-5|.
CAWSPEGRPATQYF
TGTGCCTGGAGTCCGGAGGGGAGGCCCGCGACCCAGTACTTC
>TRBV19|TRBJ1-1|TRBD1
CASSIVQGAPEAFF
TGTGCCAGTAGTATAGTTCAGGGGGCCCCTGAAGCTTTCTTT
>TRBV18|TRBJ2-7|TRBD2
CASAGGGPYEQYF
TGTGCCAGCGCAGGCGGGGGGCCCTACGAGCAGTACTTC
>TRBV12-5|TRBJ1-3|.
CASLEGMAGNTIYF
TGTGCTAGTCTGGAGGGAATGGCTGGAAACACCATATATTTT
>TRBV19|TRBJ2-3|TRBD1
CASTPGQGEDTQYF
TGTGCCAGTACACCGGGACAGGGAGAAGATACGCAGTATTTT